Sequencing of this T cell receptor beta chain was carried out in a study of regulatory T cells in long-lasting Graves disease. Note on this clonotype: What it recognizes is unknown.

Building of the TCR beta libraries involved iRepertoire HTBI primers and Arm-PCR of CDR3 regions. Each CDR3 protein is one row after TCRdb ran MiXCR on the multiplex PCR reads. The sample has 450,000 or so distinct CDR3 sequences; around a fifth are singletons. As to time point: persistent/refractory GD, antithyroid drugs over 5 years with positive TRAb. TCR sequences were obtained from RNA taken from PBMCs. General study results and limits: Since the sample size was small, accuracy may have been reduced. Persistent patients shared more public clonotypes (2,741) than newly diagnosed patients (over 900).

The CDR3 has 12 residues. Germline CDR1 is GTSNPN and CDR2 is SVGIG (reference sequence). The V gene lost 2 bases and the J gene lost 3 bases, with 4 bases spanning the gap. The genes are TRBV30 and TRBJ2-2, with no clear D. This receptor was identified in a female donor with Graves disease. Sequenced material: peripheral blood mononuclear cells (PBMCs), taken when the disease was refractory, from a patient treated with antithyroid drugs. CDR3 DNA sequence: TGTGCCTGGAGTCTCTACACCGGGGAGCTGTTTTTT. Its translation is CAWSLYTGELFF. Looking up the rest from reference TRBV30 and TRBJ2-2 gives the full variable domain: SQTIHQWPATLVQPVGSPLSLECTVEGTSNPNLYWYRQAAGRGLQLLFYSVGIGQISSEVPQNLSASRPQDRQFILSSKKLLLSDSGFYLCAWSLYTGELFFGEGSRLTVL.